This T cell receptor beta chain was identified in a study of CD8+ T cells in alopecia areata. Regarding the study as a whole: Both scalp clonality and the expanded CD8+ clones among the top 100 showed a significant decrease with tofacitinib. More clonal than normal scalp was lesional scalp, particularly alopecia totalis/universalis. The study also sequences resident alphabeta T cells of normal skin in scalp samples.

Concerning this clone: The antigen remains unidentified.

Noted treatment: oral pan-JAK inhibitor, 5-10 mg twice daily. cDNA prepared by RNA extraction and subsequent reverse transcription served as the template for sequencing. Sequencing was performed with immunoSEQ multiplex PCR; in TCRdb, only in-frame clones are kept and a portion is missing. The sample has 150,000 to 200,000 clones, 50% to 65% seen once. Germline V gene data show CDR1 as SGHVS and CDR2 as FNYEAQ. CDR3 length equals 14 residues. V shed 5 bases, J shed 6 bases, and the junction held 3 bases outside the gene matches. The TCR comes from a human donor with alopecia areata. Sample: CD8+ T cells sorted from blood, taken at week 24, from a patient treated with tofacitinib. This chain connects TRBV7-6 to TRBJ1-4; 10 nucleotides match TRBD1. CDR3: CASSMDRGDEKLFF. The CDR3 DNA sequence: TGTGCCAGCAGCATGGACAGGGGGGATGAAAAACTGTTTTTT.